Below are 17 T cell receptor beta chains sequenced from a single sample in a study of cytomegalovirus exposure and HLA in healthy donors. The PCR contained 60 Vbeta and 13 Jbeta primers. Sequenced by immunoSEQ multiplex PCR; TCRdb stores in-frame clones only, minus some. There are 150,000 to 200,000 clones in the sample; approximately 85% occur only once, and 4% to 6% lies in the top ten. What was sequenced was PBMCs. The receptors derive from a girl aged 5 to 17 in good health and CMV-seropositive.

CDR3 DNA: TGTGCCAGCTCCTTGGGGGCCCAAATGAACACTGAAGCTTTCTTT. It translates to CASSLGAQMNTEAFF. The V gene is TRBV18, the J gene TRBJ1-1; tentatively, D is TRBD1 (6 bases). Germline V gene lookup returns CDR1 KGHSH and CDR2 LQKENI. The ends were cut back, 6 bases at V and 0 bases at J, with 14 bases in the middle. This CDR3 is 15 amino acids long.

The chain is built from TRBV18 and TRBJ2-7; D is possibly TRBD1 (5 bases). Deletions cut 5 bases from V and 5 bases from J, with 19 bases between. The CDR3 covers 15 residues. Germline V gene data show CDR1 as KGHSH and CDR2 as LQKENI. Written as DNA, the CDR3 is TGTGCCAGCTCAGCACGACAGACAGACGCTAACGAGCAGTACTTC. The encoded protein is CASSARQTDANEQYF.

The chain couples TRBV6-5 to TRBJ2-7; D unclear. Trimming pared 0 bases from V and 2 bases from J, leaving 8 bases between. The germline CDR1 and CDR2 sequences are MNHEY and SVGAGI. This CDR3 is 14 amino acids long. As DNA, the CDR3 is TGTGCCAGCAGTTACTCCGCGAGCACCTACGAGCAGTACTTC. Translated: CASSYSASTYEQYF.

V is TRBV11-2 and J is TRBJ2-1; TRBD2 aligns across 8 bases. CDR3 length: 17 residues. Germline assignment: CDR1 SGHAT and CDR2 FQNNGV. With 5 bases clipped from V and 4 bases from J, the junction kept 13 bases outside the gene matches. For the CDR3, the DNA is TGTGCCAGCAGCCAGTCTACCGGGACTAGTGCTTACAATGAGCAGTTCTTC. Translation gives CASSQSTGTSAYNEQFF.

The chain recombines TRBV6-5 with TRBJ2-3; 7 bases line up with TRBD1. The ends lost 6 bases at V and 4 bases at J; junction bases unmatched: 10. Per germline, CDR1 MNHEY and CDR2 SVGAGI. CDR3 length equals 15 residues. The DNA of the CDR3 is TGTGCCAGCAGCCCCGAGGGGGCAGAATCAGATACGCAGTATTTT. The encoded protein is CASSPEGAESDTQYF.

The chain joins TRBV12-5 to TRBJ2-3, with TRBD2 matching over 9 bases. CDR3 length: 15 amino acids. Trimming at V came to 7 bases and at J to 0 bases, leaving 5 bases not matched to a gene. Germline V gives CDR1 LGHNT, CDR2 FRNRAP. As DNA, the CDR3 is TGTGCTAGTGCCCTAGCGGGACTAAGCACAGATACGCAGTATTTT. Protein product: CASALAGLSTDTQYF.

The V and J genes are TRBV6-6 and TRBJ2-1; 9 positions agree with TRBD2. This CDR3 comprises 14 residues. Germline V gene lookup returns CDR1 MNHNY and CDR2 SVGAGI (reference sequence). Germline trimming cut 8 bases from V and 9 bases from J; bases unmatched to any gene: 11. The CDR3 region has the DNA TGTGCCAGCGATCGCGGGGGGGCCTTTATTGAGCAGTTCTTC. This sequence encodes CASDRGGAFIEQFF.

The CDR3 region is CASRPGQSNTEAFF. The DNA of the CDR3 is TGTGCCAGCAGACCGGGACAGTCGAACACTGAAGCTTTCTTT. The V gene is TRBV5-4, the J gene TRBJ1-1, with 7 nucleotides matching TRBD1. The CDR3 is made up of 14 amino acids. V lost 5 bases, J lost 1 base, and 5 bases stayed unmatched. Germline CDR1 reads SGHNT; CDR2 reads YYREEE (reference sequence).

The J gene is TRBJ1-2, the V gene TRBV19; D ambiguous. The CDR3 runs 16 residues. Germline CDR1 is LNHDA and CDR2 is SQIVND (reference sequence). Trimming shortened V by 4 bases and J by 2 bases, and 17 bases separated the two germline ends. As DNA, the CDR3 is TGTGCCAGTAGTACCCCCTGGGCAGGTCCAAACTATGGCTACACCTTC. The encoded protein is CASSTPWAGPNYGYTF.

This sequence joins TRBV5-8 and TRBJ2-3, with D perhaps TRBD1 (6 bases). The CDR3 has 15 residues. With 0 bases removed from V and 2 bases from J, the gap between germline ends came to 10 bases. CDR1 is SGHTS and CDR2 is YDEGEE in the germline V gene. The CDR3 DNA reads TGTGCCAGCAGCTTGGGACAGGTCAACACAGATACGCAGTATTTT. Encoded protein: CASSLGQVNTDTQYF.

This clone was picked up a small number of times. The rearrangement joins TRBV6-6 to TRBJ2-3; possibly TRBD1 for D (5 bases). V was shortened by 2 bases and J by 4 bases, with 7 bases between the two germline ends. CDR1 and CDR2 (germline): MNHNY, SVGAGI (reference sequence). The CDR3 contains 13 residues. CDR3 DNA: TGTGCCAGCAGTTACGGCAGGGCAGATACGCAGTATTTT. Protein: CASSYGRADTQYF.

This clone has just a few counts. The CDR3 DNA is TGCGCCAGCAGTGCAGGGGGTACTGAAGCTTTCTTT. As protein: CASSAGGTEAFF. The rearrangement uses TRBV10-1 and TRBJ1-1, with 7 bases that match TRBD1. Unmatched junction bases numbered 1, after V lost 4 bases and J lost 5 bases. The germline gives CDR1 WNHNN, CDR2 SYGVQD (reference sequence). The CDR3 totals 12 residues.

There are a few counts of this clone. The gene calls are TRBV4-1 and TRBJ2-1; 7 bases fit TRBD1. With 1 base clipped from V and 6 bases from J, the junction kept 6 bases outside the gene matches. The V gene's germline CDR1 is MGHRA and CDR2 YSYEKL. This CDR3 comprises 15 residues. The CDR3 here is CASSQGDSESNEQFF. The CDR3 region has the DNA TGCGCCAGCAGCCAAGGGGACAGCGAATCCAATGAGCAGTTCTTC.

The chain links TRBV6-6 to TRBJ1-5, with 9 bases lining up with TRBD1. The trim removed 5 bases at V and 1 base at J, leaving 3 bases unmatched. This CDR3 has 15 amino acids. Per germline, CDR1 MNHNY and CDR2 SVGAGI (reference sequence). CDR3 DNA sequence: TGTGCCAGCAGTGGGACAGGGACGAGCAATCAGCCCCAGCATTTT. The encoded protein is CASSGTGTSNQPQHF.

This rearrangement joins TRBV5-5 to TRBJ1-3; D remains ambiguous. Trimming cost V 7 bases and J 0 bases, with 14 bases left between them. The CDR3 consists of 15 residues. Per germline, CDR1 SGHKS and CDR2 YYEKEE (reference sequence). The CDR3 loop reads CASRGTEDSGNTIYF. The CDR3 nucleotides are TGTGCCAGCCGAGGTACCGAAGACTCTGGAAACACCATATATTTT.

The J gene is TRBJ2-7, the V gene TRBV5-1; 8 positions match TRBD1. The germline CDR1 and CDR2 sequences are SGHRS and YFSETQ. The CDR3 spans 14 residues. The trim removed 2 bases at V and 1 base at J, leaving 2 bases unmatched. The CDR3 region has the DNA TGCGCCAGCAGCTTAGGACAGGGTTCCTACGAGCAGTACTTC. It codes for CASSLGQGSYEQYF.

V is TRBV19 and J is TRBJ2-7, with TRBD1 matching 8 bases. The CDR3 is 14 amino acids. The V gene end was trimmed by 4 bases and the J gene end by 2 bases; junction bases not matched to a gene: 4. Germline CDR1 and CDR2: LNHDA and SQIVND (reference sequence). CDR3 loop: CASSTRTGPYEQYF. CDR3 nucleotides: TGTGCCAGTAGTACTCGGACAGGGCCCTACGAGCAGTACTTC.